The present T cell receptor beta chain was sequenced within a study of blood T cell repertoires in COVID-19. Study as a whole: Spain, Italy and the United States supplied samples that represented acute and convalescent COVID-19. T cells, B-cell-depleted T cells, or PBMCs supplied cDNA or gDNA.

There are 15 residues in the CDR3. V lost 5 bases to trimming and J lost 1 base, with 15 bases between them. CDR1 LGHDT and CDR2 YNNKEL come from the germline V gene (reference sequence). In the study's own analysis: The assay estimated nucleated cells by amplifying reference gene primers. Some clones are missing from TCRdb's copy, which holds only in-frame ones; the method was immunoSEQ multiplex PCR. The DNA gave D and trimming, while V, J and clone size come from that table. The table includes about 40,000 clones, approximately 91% detected once. This sequence was found in a woman between 25 and 40 years old in a cohort sampled during active COVID-19. Sequences were obtained from peripheral blood. The chain couples TRBV3-1 (or the pseudogene TRBV3-2) to TRBJ2-7, with D maybe TRBD1 (5 bases). In nucleotides, the CDR3 is TGTGCCAGCAGCGCGTCTCTGGGGCCTTCCTACGAGCAGTACTTC. It encodes CASSASLGPSYEQYF.